What follows describes a single T cell receptor beta chain. The sample belongs to a study of blood T cell repertoires in COVID-19. On the study more broadly: COVID-19 samples from acute and convalescent phases originated in the United States, Italy and Spain. The analysed material was cDNA or gDNA that came from T cells, B-cell-depleted T cells, or PBMCs.

CDR1 and CDR2 (germline): MNHEY, SVGAGI. The length of the CDR3 is 15 residues. V gave up 5 bases and J gave up 1 base, with 14 bases separating them. Original processing notes: Estimation of nucleated cell counts relied on the amplification of reference gene primers. The repertoire was sequenced with immunoSEQ multiplex PCR; TCRdb's copy has only in-frame clones and lacks some. The DNA was the basis for D and trimming; V, J and clone size are from that table. The sample has some 50,000 clones, more than 75% seen once. This receptor was obtained from a man over 45 with active COVID-19. The J gene is TRBJ1-1, the V gene TRBV6-5; D might be TRBD1 (6 bases). Sequenced input: peripheral blood. For the CDR3, the DNA is TGTGCCAGCAGTATCGACAGGTCAAGGAACACTGAAGCTTTCTTT. It specifies CASSIDRSRNTEAFF.